This TCR beta chain stems from a study of a mutant IDH1 vaccine in newly diagnosed glioma. The sample's time point: week 35, safety follow-up. The investigators gave 300 ug of mutant IDH1 20-mer peptide in each vaccine dose, together with topical imiquimod. Worth noting for this clone: Its target is unknown.

The CDR3 loop spans 17 amino acids. The germline CDR1 and CDR2 sequences are KGHSH and LQKENI. The V gene end was trimmed by 3 bases and the J gene end by 2 bases; junction bases not matched to a gene: 10. The repertoire was sequenced with immunoSEQ multiplex PCR; TCRdb's copy has only in-frame clones and lacks some. The sample contains some 60,000 clones, 86% of which appear only once. The clonotype comes from a man aged 35 to 55 with glioma. V and J are TRBV18 and TRBJ1-5, with TRBD1 matching over 7 bases. Sequenced here: PBMCs, sampled from a glioma patient whose treatment included an IDH1 peptide vaccine. As DNA, the CDR3 is TGTGCCAGCTCACCGACTACAGGGGTTGTGGGCAATCAGCCCCAGCATTTT. Its protein is CASSPTTGVVGNQPQHF.